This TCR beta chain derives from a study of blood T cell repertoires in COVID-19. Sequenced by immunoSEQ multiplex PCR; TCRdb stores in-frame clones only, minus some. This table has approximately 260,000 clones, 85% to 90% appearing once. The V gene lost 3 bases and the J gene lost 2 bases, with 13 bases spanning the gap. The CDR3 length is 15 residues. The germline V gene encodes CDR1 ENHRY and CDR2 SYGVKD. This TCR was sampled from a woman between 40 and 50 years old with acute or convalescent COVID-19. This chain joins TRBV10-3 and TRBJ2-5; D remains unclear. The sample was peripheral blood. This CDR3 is CAISDSSPVQETQYF. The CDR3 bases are TGTGCCATCAGTGACTCAAGCCCGGTACAAGAGACCCAGTACTTC.